A single sample gave rise to the 21 T cell receptor beta chains below, sequenced in a study of PD-1 blockade in classical Hodgkin lymphoma. Clones were sequenced by immunoSEQ multiplex PCR, and TCRdb holds only the in-frame ones, with some missing. This sample has 35,000 to 45,000 clones, with 70% to 90% found just once. After autologous stem cell transplantation all patients relapsed, and prior brentuximab vedotin exposure differed between cohorts. Sample: peripheral blood mononuclear cells (PBMCs), taken before the second cycle of nivolumab. The receptors derive from a human donor with classical Hodgkin lymphoma.

This chain uses TRBV4-2 with TRBJ2-3; D is perhaps TRBD1 or TRBD2 (5 bases each). Between the trimmed V and J ends, which lost 0 bases and 4 bases, there was a span of 17 bases. The CDR3 runs to 17 residues. Germline CDR1 LGHNA, CDR2 YNFKEQ. As DNA, the CDR3 is TGTGCCAGCAGCCAAGAATCCCTTGGGGGATGGGCAGATACGCAGTATTTT. This sequence encodes CASSQESLGGWADTQYF.

The chain employs TRBV7-3 and TRBJ2-5; a possible D gene is TRBD1 (6 bases). There are 15 residues in the CDR3. V gave up 2 bases and J gave up 3 bases, with 13 bases separating them. Germline CDR1 reads SGHTA; CDR2 reads FQGTGA. Written as DNA, the CDR3 is TGTGCCAGCAGCTTAGGGGCTTACAGGGAAGAGACCCAGTACTTC. Its translation: CASSLGAYREETQYF. The variable domain in full, with the rest retrieved from reference TRBV7-3 and TRBJ2-5, is GAGVSQTPSNKVTEKGKYVELRCDPISGHTALYWYRQSLGQGPEFLIYFQGTGAADDSGLPNDRFFAVRPEGSVSTLKIQRTERGDSAVYLCASSLGAYREETQYFGPGTRLLVL.

The V call is TRBV29-1, the J call TRBJ2-1, with a tentative D call TRBD2 (6 bases). The germline V gene has CDR1 SQVTM and CDR2 ANQGSEA. V was clipped by 0 bases and J by 3 bases, with 12 bases between them. This CDR3 contains 15 residues. CDR3 nucleotides: TGCAGCGTTGAAGATTTGCGACTAGACTACAATGAGCAGTTCTTC. This sequence encodes CSVEDLRLDYNEQFF.

This chain joins TRBV5-1 and TRBJ2-7; D possibly matches TRBD1 or TRBD2 (5 bases each). The CDR3 loop spans 15 amino acids. Germline V gene data show CDR1 as SGHRS and CDR2 as YFSETQ. The ends were cut back, 0 bases at V and 0 bases at J, with 10 bases in the middle. CDR3 residues: CASSLGDGGSYEQYF. In DNA form, the CDR3 reads TGCGCCAGCAGCTTGGGGGACGGAGGCTCCTACGAGCAGTACTTC.

The sample holds one count of this clone. The chain recombines TRBV10-3 with TRBJ1-1; unclear D gene. With 3 bases removed from V and 0 bases from J, the gap between germline ends came to 5 bases. Per germline, CDR1 ENHRY and CDR2 SYGVKD. The CDR3 has 13 amino acids. In DNA form, the CDR3 reads TGTGCCATCAGTGACTCAATGAACACTGAAGCTTTCTTT. This translates into CAISDSMNTEAFF.

The J gene is TRBJ1-2, the V gene TRBV7-9, with D unresolved. V was pared by 3 bases and J by 4 bases, with 6 bases between. Germline CDR1 is SEHNR and CDR2 is FQNEAQ (reference sequence). This CDR3 is built from 12 residues. CDR3 loop: CASSFTIYGYTF. The DNA of the CDR3 is TGTGCCAGCAGCTTCACTATCTATGGCTACACCTTC.

The chain recombines TRBV6-6 with TRBJ2-6; D gene uncertain. The germline V and J ends were trimmed by 5 bases and 4 bases, with 12 bases remaining between them. The CDR3 is made up of 15 amino acids. CDR1 and CDR2 from the germline V gene are MNHNY and SVGAGI (reference sequence). Here the CDR3 DNA reads TGTGCCAGCAGTATGACGGCCGAAGGGGCCAACGTCCTGACTTTC. The encoded protein is CASSMTAEGANVLTF.

The rearrangement links TRBV7-8 to TRBJ1-1; maybe TRBD1 (6 bases). The germline gives CDR1 SGHVS, CDR2 FQNEAQ. The CDR3 runs 15 residues. V was shortened by 3 bases and J by 4 bases, with 15 bases between the two germline ends. The CDR3 sequence is CASSFQGTVGTEAFF. In DNA form, the CDR3 reads TGTGCCAGCAGCTTTCAGGGGACGGTGGGCACTGAAGCTTTCTTT.

V usage is TRBV27 and J usage is TRBJ2-1, with D possibly TRBD1 on 5 matching bases. This CDR3 region has 14 residues. V gave up 5 bases and J gave up 3 bases, with 11 bases separating them. Germline V lookup: CDR1 MNHEY, CDR2 SMNVEV (reference sequence). CDR3 amino acids: CASSKQANYNEQFF. Here the CDR3 DNA reads TGTGCCAGCAGTAAACAGGCGAACTACAATGAGCAGTTCTTC.

The chain has TRBV7-9 and TRBJ1-4; 7 nucleotides align to TRBD1. The CDR3 consists of 16 residues. Germline CDR1 and CDR2: SEHNR and FQNEAQ (reference sequence). J was trimmed by 7 bases and V by 3 bases; bases with no gene match: 11. The CDR3 protein is CASSLRGTASGEKLFF. The CDR3 nucleotides are TGTGCCAGCAGCTTGCGCGGGACAGCGAGTGGTGAAAAACTGTTTTTT.

This clone has more than one count but fewer than ten. V is TRBV4-2 and J is TRBJ2-7; D perhaps matches TRBD1 (5 bases). This CDR3 spans 14 amino acids. Trimming took off 1 base at V and 3 bases at J, with 10 bases between the two ends. CDR1 LGHNA and CDR2 YNFKEQ come from the germline V gene. The DNA of the CDR3 is TGTGCCAGCAGCCAAGGACTTGGACACTACGAGCAGTACTTC. Its translation: CASSQGLGHYEQYF.

V is TRBV4-1 and J is TRBJ2-3; 7 bases are shared with TRBD2. V shed 0 bases, J shed 2 bases, and the junction held 8 bases outside the gene matches. Germline V gives CDR1 MGHRA, CDR2 YSYEKL. This CDR3 comprises 17 residues. The CDR3 DNA sequence: TGCGCCAGCAGCCAAGAAGGGTTAGCGGGTTACACAGATACGCAGTATTTT. Its translation: CASSQEGLAGYTDTQYF.

V and J are TRBV9 and TRBJ1-2, with D perhaps TRBD1 (6 bases). Germline values: CDR1 SGDLS, CDR2 YYNGEE. V lost 4 bases and J 3 bases, leaving 19 bases between the germline ends. The CDR3 length is 16 residues. The CDR3 region is CASSHTTGDVYYGYTF. DNA of the CDR3: TGTGCCAGCAGCCATACGACAGGCGACGTTTACTATGGCTACACCTTC.

This sequence joins TRBV2 and TRBJ2-2; TRBD2 aligns across 8 bases. The CDR3 has 15 amino acids. V lost 7 bases to trimming and J lost 5 bases; unmatched junction nucleotides: 9. The germline gives CDR1 SNHLY, CDR2 FYNNEI. Written as DNA, the CDR3 is TGTGCCAGCACCCTAGCGGGTGGACGTACCGGGGAGCTGTTTTTT. Its protein is CASTLAGGRTGELFF.

CDR3 sequence reads: CASSIPGLAGVLNEQFF. The CDR3 coding sequence is TGTGCCAGCAGTATCCCGGGACTAGCGGGAGTATTAAATGAGCAGTTCTTC. The V gene is TRBV28, the J gene TRBJ2-1; 14 nucleotides agree with TRBD2. Germline V CDR1 and CDR2: MDHEN, SYDVKM. J was trimmed by 7 bases and V by 5 bases; bases with no gene match: 10. This CDR3 comprises 17 residues. The entire variable domain, with the rest obtained from reference TRBV28 and TRBJ2-1, is as follows: DVKVTQSSRYLVKRTGEKVFLECVQDMDHENMFWYRQDPGLGLRLIYFSYDVKMKEKGDIPEGYSVSREKKERFSLILESASTNQTSMYLCASSIPGLAGVLNEQFFGPGTRLTVL.

The chain has TRBV6-5 and TRBJ1-1, with D maybe TRBD1 (5 bases). V was cut by 6 bases and J by 1 base, with 12 bases left in between. The germline V gene has CDR1 MNHEY and CDR2 SVGAGI. The CDR3 length is 14 residues. The CDR3 nucleotides read TGTGCCAGCAGCCCCGGGAGGGGGAACACTGAAGCTTTCTTT. As protein: CASSPGRGNTEAFF.

CDR3 region: CASSATLEGRTNPGELFF. Here the CDR3 DNA reads TGCGCCAGCAGTGCGACTTTGGAGGGACGTACGAATCCGGGGGAGCTGTTTTTT. The V gene is TRBV10-1, the J gene TRBJ2-2; weak D call: TRBD2 (6 bases). CDR3 size: 18 residues. Between the trimmed V and J ends, which lost 4 bases and 8 bases, there was a span of 26 bases. The germline V gene has CDR1 WNHNN and CDR2 SYGVQD (reference sequence).

The genes are TRBV5-4 and TRBJ2-5; 8 nucleotides align to TRBD2. Germline CDR1 and CDR2: SGHNT and YYREEE (reference sequence). The V gene end was trimmed by 5 bases and the J gene end by 7 bases; junction bases not matched to a gene: 13. CDR3 length: 15 residues. The CDR3 protein is CASSTRTSGLGTQYF. The DNA of the CDR3 is TGTGCCAGCAGTACTCGTACTAGCGGACTTGGGACCCAGTACTTC.

The V and J genes are TRBV6-5 and TRBJ2-7, with TRBD1 identical over 8 bases. The CDR3 is 15 amino acids. The germline V gene has CDR1 MNHEY and CDR2 SVGAGI. Trimming took 8 bases from V and 2 from J; bases not matched to a gene: 11. CDR3 protein: CASGPGQGVTYEQYF. The CDR3 DNA reads as TGTGCCAGCGGACCTGGACAGGGCGTAACCTACGAGCAGTACTTC.

This clone has just one count. The J gene is TRBJ2-7, the V gene TRBV5-4; either TRBD1 or TRBD2 may fit D (5 bases each). Germline CDR1 is SGHNT and CDR2 is YYREEE (reference sequence). V was cut by 2 bases and J by 4 bases, with 19 bases left in between. The CDR3 runs to 16 residues. The CDR3 protein is CASSFHLGQGDYEQYF. In DNA, the CDR3 is TGTGCCAGCAGCTTCCATTTGGGGCAGGGAGATTACGAGCAGTACTTC.

V usage is TRBV18 and J usage is TRBJ1-1; D unresolved. Germline V CDR1 and CDR2: KGHSH, LQKENI. V gave up 2 bases and J gave up 3 bases, with 7 bases separating them. This CDR3 is built from 13 residues. CDR3 sequence reads: CASSPGRDTEAFF. CDR3 in DNA: TGTGCCAGCTCACCAGGGAGGGACACTGAAGCTTTCTTT.